This T cell receptor (beta chain) was sequenced during a study of T cell responses to AZD1222 COVID-19 vaccine (dated by TCRdb to the early 2020s). In terms of the full investigation: Because spike-specific TCR depth and breadth did not differ between the two schedules, AZD1222 recipients who got a second dose at roughly 4 weeks were pooled with those who got a second dose at roughly 12 weeks. Trial participants were enrolled into age subgroups of 18-55, 56-69 and 70-plus years, which contained approximately 150, 28 and 58 TCR-sequenced participants, respectively. A total of approximately 240 trial participants underwent TCR sequencing, of whom 200 to 220 had received two doses of AZD1222 and about 25 had received two doses of the MenACWY control vaccine.

A note on this clone: There is no known antigen for this receptor. One base away there is no much larger clone; base qualities are not given.

Via the germline V gene (reference sequence), CDR1 is SEHNR and CDR2 FQNEAQ. Counted from cysteine to phenylalanine, this CDR3 has 14 amino acids. Kept here is only the CDR3 DNA, which spans 42 bases and is read in frame from base 1. Relative to germline, V is missing 4 bases and J is missing 6 bases, with 4 bases of the junction outside any gene match. The CDR3 regions of human TCRbeta chains were subjected to immunosequencing. As for how the authors treated the data: Repertoire TCRs were checked for matches against a reference library of SARS-CoV-2-specific TCRs that had been generated using the MIRA antigen-specificity platform. Breadth was defined as the fraction of unique TCRs that were SARS-CoV-2-associated. Depth was defined as the fraction of total T cells that were SARS-CoV-2-associated. Using the MIRA data, every spike-specific TCR was mapped to the spike region that the TCR reacted to and assigned to either a CD4 or a CD8 class. Log10-transformed breadth and depth values were compared by one-way ANOVA with Sidak's multiple comparisons tests. TCRdb mirrors the immuneACCESS table, restricted to in-frame sequences. Some clones are absent from its copies; in checked studies, under half trace to an unresolved V gene, and the reason for the others is unknown. That table gives V, J and clone size, and the DNA gave D and trimming. In this sample the table shows about 98,000 clones, roughly 86% of which occur a single time. The ten largest clonotypes hold less than 6% of the sample.

The label giving this sample's time point can be read as: baseline before first vaccination. The vaccinee samples were drawn from two UK trials, COV001 and COV002, one of which was a single-blind randomized controlled phase 2/3 trial testing AZD1222 (ChAdOx1 nCoV-19) in healthy adults. For TCRbeta chain sequencing, PBMC samples from trial participants were taken at day 0 and at day 28 after the second dose. Paper-wide results and their limitations: Because no day 14 peak-response samples were available, repertoires were characterized only after the peak T cell response. Epitopes outside the regions mutated in the B.1.351 and B.1.1.7 variants were reportedly recognized by nearly half of the unique spike-specific TCRs. CD4 TCRs associated with the vaccine covered the entire spike protein, and the dominant responses were in regions 160-218 and 743-854. The 56-69-year group was small, and its depth increase did not reach significance, likely because of low power. Conclusions about previously exposed vaccinees were limited because only six AZD1222 recipients were SARS-CoV-2 seropositive at baseline. Spike-specific TCR breadth and depth rose significantly after two AZD1222 doses compared with day 0 and with MenACWY recipients. Participants were mostly white British and included more females than males, and it was suggested by the authors that clonal diversity may have been underestimated.

The rearranged segments are TRBV7-9 and TRBJ1-5; 9 central bases correspond to TRBD1. The sequence was obtained from an adult in good health. Source: peripheral blood, taken on day 0 of AZD1222 vaccination. The bases read TGTGCCAGCAGCTCCGGGACAGGGCCTCAGCCCCAGCATTTT. Translated, it gives CASSSGTGPQPQHF.